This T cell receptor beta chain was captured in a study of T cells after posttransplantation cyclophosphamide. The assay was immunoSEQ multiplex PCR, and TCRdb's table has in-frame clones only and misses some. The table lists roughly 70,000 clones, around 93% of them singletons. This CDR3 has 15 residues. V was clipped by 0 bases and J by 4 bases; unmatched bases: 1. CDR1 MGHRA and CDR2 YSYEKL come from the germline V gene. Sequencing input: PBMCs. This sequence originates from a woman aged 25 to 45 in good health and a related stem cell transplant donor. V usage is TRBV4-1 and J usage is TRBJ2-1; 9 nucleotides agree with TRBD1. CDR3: CASSQDGQGYNEQFF. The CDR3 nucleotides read TGCGCCAGCAGCCAAGATGGACAGGGGTACAATGAGCAGTTCTTC.